This TCR beta chain was documented in a study of blood T cell repertoires in COVID-19. Study overall: The United States, Italy and Spain supplied acute and convalescent COVID-19 samples. Sources were T cells, B-cell-depleted T cells, or PBMCs; the material itself was cDNA or gDNA.

TCRdb's table, derived via immunoSEQ multiplex PCR, lists solely in-frame clones and lacks some. The table lists 40,000 or so clones, 89% of them singletons, with around 0.41% in the top ten. The CDR3 runs to 15 residues. From germline, CDR1 is SEHNR and CDR2 FQNEAQ (reference sequence). V was pared by 3 bases and J by 6 bases, with 17 bases between. The sequence derives from a human donor in a cohort sampled during active COVID-19. The sample was peripheral blood. The V gene is TRBV7-9, the J gene TRBJ1-1, with a weak D call TRBD1 (5 bases). The CDR3 region is CASSFYGGVDAEAFF. The CDR3 nucleotides are TGTGCCAGCAGCTTCTACGGGGGAGTTGATGCTGAAGCTTTCTTT.